This T cell receptor beta chain was found in a study of cytomegalovirus exposure and HLA in healthy donors. The overall study: There were 300 to 400 genotyped donors. Of these, about 81% fell in the genetic ancestry cluster associated with self-reported Caucasian donors.

On this clone: Its cognate antigen is unknown.

Findings and caveats of the study: Clonal expansion was found to be greater in HLA-associated TCR beta chains than in equally common others in a later analysis.

PCR primers comprised 60 Vbeta and 13 Jbeta primers. TCRdb's copy holds only in-frame clones and misses some; the assay was immunoSEQ multiplex PCR. The sample includes approximately 99,000 clones, about 80% of them seen just once. Trimming removed 5 bases at V and 6 bases at J, with 13 bases between. This CDR3 has 14 residues. Germline CDR1 is MRHNA and CDR2 is SNTAGT. This TCR was recovered from a male donor in good health and CMV-seropositive. The V gene is TRBV6-4, the J gene TRBJ2-2; D is undetermined. Sequencing input: PBMCs. CDR3 region: CASSPEWFSGELFF. CDR3 in DNA: TGTGCCAGCAGTCCTGAGTGGTTTTCCGGGGAGCTGTTTTTT.